This TCR beta chain derives from a study of cytomegalovirus exposure and HLA in healthy donors. V lost 2 bases to trimming and J lost 7 bases, with 15 bases between them. This CDR3 spans 14 amino acids. Germline V CDR1 and CDR2: MNHNY, SVGAGI (reference sequence). It was with 60 Vbeta and 13 Jbeta primers that the PCR ran. The table came from immunoSEQ multiplex PCR; TCRdb's copy has only in-frame clones and leaves some out. The data contain 150,000 to 180,000 clones, roughly 77% of them singletons. Sequenced sample: PBMCs. The receptor was derived from a man aged 25 to 40 in good health and CMV-seropositive. This chain uses TRBV6-6 with TRBJ2-7; possible D gene TRBD2, 6 bases. The CDR3 is CASSYPEGITEQYF. Here the CDR3 DNA reads TGTGCCAGCAGTTACCCGGAGGGGATTACGGAGCAGTACTTC.